These 24 T cell receptor beta chains originate from one sample sequenced in a study of identical twins. TCRdb ran MiXCR on the 5' RACE reads and lists one entry per CDR3 protein. The sample comprises more than 1.5 million distinct CDR3 sequences, roughly a third of which are singletons, and roughly 0.3% rests with the top ten. Sequencing used cord blood. The source is a newborn girl in good health.

The genes are TRBV2 and TRBJ2-3, with D possibly matching TRBD2 (6 bases). The V end was cut by 3 bases, the J end by 3 bases, with 13 bases between. CDR3 length: 15 residues. Germline CDR1 reads SNHLY; CDR2 reads FYNNEI. CDR3 region: CASSDTGRGTDTQYF. CDR3 sequence (DNA): TGTGCCAGCAGTGATACCGGGAGAGGGACAGATACGCAGTATTTT.

This clonotype was detected a few times. The V and J genes are TRBV10-3 and TRBJ2-3; TRBD2 might be the D (5 bases). The CDR3 spans 12 residues. CDR1 and CDR2 (germline): ENHRY, SYGVKD. Trimming took off 6 bases at V and 8 bases at J, with 12 bases between the two ends. CDR3 coding DNA: TGTGCCATCAGGGGCGAACTAGGTACGCAGTATTTT. The encoded protein is CAIRGELGTQYF.

The chain links TRBV6-1 to TRBJ2-4; 7 bases match TRBD1. The end of the DNA aligns better with TRBJ2-7, so the J call may be wrong. In germline, CDR1 is MNHNS, CDR2 SASEGT. This CDR3 spans 13 amino acids. The CDR3, as DNA: TGTGCCAGCAGGGAGGACAGGCCCTACGAGCAGTACTTC. Encoded protein: CASREDRPYEQYF.

This clonotype was detected only once. A junction end diverges from the germline sequence, so it may reflect a read error. This chain links TRBV28 with TRBJ2-3; TRBD1 is a possible D gene (6 bases). This CDR3 spans 17 amino acids. The germline gives CDR1 MDHEN, CDR2 SYDVKM. The CDR3 spells CASSFVRGGRGTDTRYF. CDR3 DNA: TGTGCCAGCAGTTTCGTCCGAGGGGGTCGGGGCACAGATACGCGGTATTTT.

The rearrangement uses TRBV6-5 and TRBJ2-3; no reliable D call. CDR3 size: 15 residues. The V end was cut by 4 bases, the J end by 0 bases, with 11 bases between. Germline CDR1 is MNHEY and CDR2 is SVGAGI. This CDR3 is CASSFYQTSTDTQYF. The DNA of the CDR3 is TGTGCCAGCAGTTTTTATCAGACTAGCACAGATACGCAGTATTTT.

This chain connects TRBV20-1 to TRBJ2-1; D gene unclear. Germline V gene lookup returns CDR1 DFQATT and CDR2 SNEGSKA (reference sequence). CDR3 length equals 14 residues. The V end lost 6 bases, the J end lost 0 bases, and 12 bases lay between the germline ends. The CDR3 DNA is TGCAGTGCCTTTCTAACGAGCTCCTACAATGAGCAGTTCTTC. It yields the protein CSAFLTSSYNEQFF.

This clonotype was recorded a few times. The rearrangement joins TRBV3-1 to TRBJ2-5; 7 bases are shared with TRBD2. There are 17 residues in the CDR3. The ends lost 4 bases at V and 2 bases at J; junction bases unmatched: 13. The germline gives CDR1 LGHDT, CDR2 YNNKEL (reference sequence). The CDR3 nucleotides read TGTGCCAGCAGCCCTTTTGGGCGGACTAGGACACAAGAGACCCAGTACTTC. This codes for CASSPFGRTRTQETQYF.

The chain couples TRBV13 to TRBJ2-1; perhaps D is TRBD1 or TRBD2 (5 bases each). The V and J ends lost 3 bases and 4 bases respectively, with 13 bases between them. Looked up from germline, CDR1 is PRHDT and CDR2 is FYEKMQ (reference sequence). The CDR3 sequence is 15 residues long. The DNA for the CDR3 is TGTGCCAGCAGCTTGGGGGTAGGGCCTTACAATGAGCAGTTCTTC. Protein: CASSLGVGPYNEQFF.

V usage is TRBV6-5 and J usage is TRBJ2-1; no clear D gene. V dropped 11 bases and J dropped 9 bases, with 20 bases sitting between them. Per the germline V gene, CDR1 is MNHEY and CDR2 is SVGAGI. The CDR3 length is 13 residues. The CDR3, as DNA: TGTGCCTGCTATCGGGCCGATTCCAGTGAGCAGTTCTTC. This translates into CACYRADSSEQFF.

This clonotype appeared a few times. V is TRBV3-1 and J is TRBJ2-7, with D perhaps TRBD2 (6 bases). V was shortened by 0 bases and J by 3 bases, with 15 bases between the two germline ends. Germline V CDR1 and CDR2: LGHDT, YNNKEL (reference sequence). The CDR3 is made up of 16 amino acids. The CDR3 spells CASSQDPSFGGYEQYF. CDR3 nucleotide sequence: TGTGCCAGCAGCCAAGATCCTAGCTTCGGGGGCTACGAGCAGTACTTC.

The CDR3 DNA is TGTGCCAGCAGTGGGTTTGCAGACACCTACGAGCAGTACTTC. Translated: CASSGFADTYEQYF. V usage is TRBV2 and J usage is TRBJ2-7; no firm D call. Germline V CDR1 and CDR2: SNHLY, FYNNEI. V lost 4 bases, J lost 2 bases, and 12 bases lay in between. The CDR3 sequence is 14 residues long.

As regards this clonotype: This sequence may be a read error, since a much larger clone differs from it by one base. The chain carries TRBV29-1 and TRBJ2-1; D tentatively reads TRBD1 or TRBD2 (5 bases each). The J call may be wrong; the DNA end is better matched by TRBJ2-7. The germline CDR1 and CDR2 sequences are SQVTM and ANQGSEA. The CDR3 has 14 residues. CDR3 nucleotides: TGCAGCGTTGACAGGGAGCGCTTCTACAATGAGCAGTACTTC. Amino acids: CSVDRERFYNEQYF.

The rearrangement joins TRBV11-2 to TRBJ2-1; TRBD1 aligns across 9 bases. This CDR3 has 17 amino acids. V shed 1 base, J shed 8 bases, and the junction held 12 bases outside the gene matches. In germline, CDR1 is SGHAT, CDR2 FQNNGV. DNA for the CDR3: TGTGCCAGCAGCTTAGGGACAGGGGTGGTACCTTGGGATGAGCAGTTCTTC. Protein product: CASSLGTGVVPWDEQFF.

This clonotype was picked up a small number of times. The chain couples TRBV5-1 to TRBJ2-7, with TRBD2 identical over 10 bases. After removal of 0 bases from V and 7 bases from J, the junction contained 4 bases not matched to a gene. The CDR3 is 14 residues long. The germline CDR1 and CDR2 sequences are SGHRS and YFSETQ. CDR3: CASSLVSSGGEQYF. CDR3 in DNA: TGCGCCAGCAGCTTGGTCTCTAGCGGGGGTGAGCAGTACTTC. Complete variable domain (other parts from reference TRBV5-1 and TRBJ2-7): KAGVTQTPRYLIKTRGQQVTLSCSPISGHRSVSWYQQTPGQGLQFLFEYFSETQRNKGNFPGRFSGRQFSNSRSEMNVSTLELGDSALYLCASSLVSSGGEQYFGPGTRLTVT.

Comment on this clonotype: A much more abundant neighbour one base away suggests this may be a read error. The chain is built from TRBV5-1 and TRBJ1-1, with no clear D. V lost 0 bases and J lost 4, with 4 bases in between. Germline CDR1 and CDR2: SGHRS and YFSETQ. The CDR3 runs to 12 residues. The CDR3 sequence is CASSLDSTEAFF. Written as DNA, the CDR3 is TGCGCCAGCAGCTTGGACAGCACTGAAGCTTTCTTT.

Concerning this clonotype itself: A much larger clone differs from this one at a single base, so this may be a read error. J is TRBJ2-3 and V is TRBV20-1; 9 positions match TRBD2. The CDR3 extends over 13 amino acids. The J segment lost 2 bases and the V segment lost 4 bases, leaving 1 base of the junction unmatched. In germline, CDR1 is DFQATT, CDR2 SNEGSKA (reference sequence). The CDR3: CSATSGNTDTQYF. The CDR3 nucleotides are TGCAGTGCTACTAGCGGGAACACAGATACGCAGTATTTT.

The rearrangement joins TRBV6-8 to TRBJ1-1; D gene uncertain. This CDR3 is 12 amino acids long. Deletions cut 9 bases from V and 5 bases from J, with 13 bases between. CDR1 is MNHGY and CDR2 is SAAAGT in the germline V gene. Here the CDR3 DNA reads TGTGCCAGGGTTCGGAGGGAAACTGAAGCTTTCTTT. Amino acids: CARVRRETEAFF.

The rearrangement uses TRBV18 and TRBJ2-1, with 9 bases matching TRBD2. The junction had 10 bases not matched to a gene; V was cut back by 8 bases and J by 5 bases. This CDR3 is 15 amino acids long. Per germline, CDR1 KGHSH and CDR2 LQKENI. The CDR3 protein is CASPQPSGVNNEQFF. DNA for the CDR3: TGTGCCAGCCCGCAACCTAGCGGGGTAAACAATGAGCAGTTCTTC.

This chain joins TRBV6-1 and TRBJ1-2; perhaps TRBD1 as D (6 bases). Germline lookup yields CDR1 MNHNS and CDR2 SASEGT. The CDR3 length is 14 residues. V lost 6 bases, J lost 7 bases, and 18 bases lay in between. This chain's CDR3 is CASRDLGGAPGYTF. CDR3 in DNA: TGTGCCAGCAGGGATCTGGGGGGGGCCCCTGGCTACACCTTC.

This clonotype appeared a few times. The genes are TRBV7-2 and TRBJ2-7; D unresolved. Germline V gene lookup returns CDR1 SGHTA and CDR2 FQGNSA. This CDR3 spans 20 amino acids. Trimming pared 1 base from V and 7 bases from J, leaving 32 bases between. The CDR3 nucleotides read TGTGCCAGCAGCTTAGAATCGTGGATAGCTATGGCCTTGAGCTACAATGAGCAGTACTTC. Protein product: CASSLESWIAMALSYNEQYF. Supplemented by reference TRBV7-2 and TRBJ2-7, the full variable domain reads GAGVSQSPSNKVTEKGKDVELRCDPISGHTALYWYRQSLGQGLEFLIYFQGNSAPDKSGLPSDRFSAERTGGSVSTLTIQRTQQEDSAVYLCASSLESWIAMALSYNEQYFGPGTRLTVT.

A note on this clonotype: One end of the junction varies from germline; a read error may be responsible. The chain recombines TRBV5-1 with TRBJ1-1; D is unresolved. CDR3 length equals 14 residues. Germline CDR1 SGHRS, CDR2 YFSETQ. CDR3 sequence: CASGLFPGYPEAFF. CDR3 DNA sequence: TGCGCCAGCGGCTTGTTTCCCGGATATCCTGAAGCTTTCTTT.

This chain joins TRBV7-9 and TRBJ2-7; D is perhaps TRBD1 (5 bases). Trimming removed 2 bases from V and 5 bases from J, with 13 bases in between. The CDR3 consists of 14 residues. From germline, CDR1 is SEHNR and CDR2 FQNEAQ (reference sequence). The CDR3 nucleotides are TGTGCCAGCAGCTTACCCAGGGTAAGGGACGAGCAGTACTTC. Translated: CASSLPRVRDEQYF. Full variable domain (rest looked up from reference TRBV7-9 and TRBJ2-7): DTGVSQNPRHKITKRGQNVTFRCDPISEHNRLYWYRQTLGQGPEFLTYFQNEAQLEKSRLLSDRFSAERPKGSFSTLEIQRTEQGDSAMYLCASSLPRVRDEQYFGPGTRLTVT.

This clonotype was counted once. One end of the junction varies from germline; a read error may be responsible. The chain recombines TRBV25-1 with TRBJ2-3, with D tentatively TRBD2 (6 bases). The germline V gene encodes CDR1 MGHDK and CDR2 SYGVNS. CDR3 length equals 11 residues. The CDR3 DNA follows: TGTGCCAGCAGCGTAGCGGATATGCAGTATTTT. This encodes CASSVADMQYF.

This chain joins TRBV12-3 or TRBV12-4 and TRBJ2-1; TRBD2 agrees at 11 bases. CDR3 length equals 15 residues. J was trimmed by 7 bases and V by 7 bases; bases with no gene match: 9. CDR3 in amino acids: CASTVAGGPGNEQFF. The CDR3 DNA reads TGTGCCAGCACTGTAGCGGGGGGGCCGGGTAATGAGCAGTTCTTC.